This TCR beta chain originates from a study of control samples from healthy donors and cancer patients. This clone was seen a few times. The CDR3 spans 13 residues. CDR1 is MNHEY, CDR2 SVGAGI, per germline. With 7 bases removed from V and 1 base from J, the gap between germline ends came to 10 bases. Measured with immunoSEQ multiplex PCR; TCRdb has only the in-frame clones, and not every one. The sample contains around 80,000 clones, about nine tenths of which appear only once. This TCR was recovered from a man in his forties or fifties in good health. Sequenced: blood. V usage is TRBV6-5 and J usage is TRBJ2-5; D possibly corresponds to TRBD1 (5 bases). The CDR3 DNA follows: TGTGCCAGCACCCCAGGGTCCCAAGAGACCCAGTACTTC. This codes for CASTPGSQETQYF.